A single sample is the source of the 3 T cell receptor beta chains below, sequenced in a study of cytomegalovirus exposure and HLA in healthy donors. Primers: 60 Vbeta forward and 13 Jbeta reverse. Data came from immunoSEQ multiplex PCR; TCRdb stores just in-frame clones and leaves some out. The sample shows some 120,000 clones, 81% of them seen only once. Sequenced input: PBMCs. The source is a woman aged 40 to 50 in good health and CMV-seronegative.

The gene calls are TRBV15 and TRBJ2-7, with 9 bases matching TRBD1. The germline CDR1 and CDR2 sequences are LNHNV and YYDKDF (reference sequence). The CDR3 length is 16 residues. The V segment lost 3 bases and the J segment 3 bases; nucleotides outside the gene matches: 9. This chain's CDR3 is CATSRSAGTGYYEQYF. The CDR3 bases are TGTGCCACCAGCAGGTCAGCCGGGACAGGGTACTACGAGCAGTACTTC. The whole variable domain, filled in from reference TRBV15 and TRBJ2-7, reads DAMVIQNPRYQVTQFGKPVTLSCSQTLNHNVMYWYQQKSSQAPKLLFHYYDKDFNNEADTPDNFQSRRPNTSFCFLDIRSPGLGDTAMYLCATSRSAGTGYYEQYFGPGTRLTVT.

The J gene is TRBJ2-5, the V gene TRBV7-2, with 7 bases lining up with TRBD1. Germline lookup yields CDR1 SGHTA and CDR2 FQGNSA. With V trimmed by 5 bases and J by 3 bases, 6 bases remained unmatched. The CDR3 spans 14 residues. CDR3 in DNA: TGTGCCAGCAGCCGGGACAGTGGGAAAGAGACCCAGTACTTC. Translated: CASSRDSGKETQYF.

V gene TRBV2 combines with J gene TRBJ1-4; D might be TRBD1 (5 bases). Germline V gene sequence: CDR1 SNHLY, CDR2 FYNNEI. The V and J ends lost 7 bases and 2 bases respectively, with 8 bases between them. The CDR3 covers 13 residues. The CDR3 region is CASKAGTNEKLFF. The CDR3 DNA is TGTGCCAGCAAGGCAGGGACTAATGAAAAACTGTTTTTT.